The 16 T cell receptor beta chains presented below share a single source sample, sequenced in a study of blood T cells in healthy people across ages. Through a sample-barcoded 5' primer and a J-beta primer mix, a second PCR was run for roughly 6 to 11 cycles. TCRdb redid the calling of the 5' RACE reads with MiXCR, one entry per CDR3 protein. The sample has 650,000 to 800,000 distinct CDR3 sequences, around 43% seen once. The sequenced sample was blood. Every receptor here comes from a man between 60 and 75 years old in good health.

This clonotype showed up just a few times. This rearrangement joins TRBV7-8 to TRBJ1-5; a weak D match, TRBD1 (6 bases). Deletions cut 5 bases from V and 9 bases from J, with 14 bases between. Per the germline V gene, CDR1 is SGHVS and CDR2 is FQNEAQ. The CDR3 is made up of 13 amino acids. CDR3 in amino acids: CASSRDGGRPQHF. In DNA, the CDR3 is TGTGCCAGCAGCCGAGACGGGGGCAGGCCCCAGCATTTT.

The chain uses TRBV29-1 and TRBJ1-2; 9 bases map to TRBD1. The CDR3 runs to 12 residues. With V trimmed by 0 bases and J by 13 bases, 6 bases remained unmatched. Germline V gives CDR1 SQVTM, CDR2 ANQGSEA. CDR3 sequence reads: CSVEEGDRVVTF. The CDR3 DNA reads TGCAGCGTTGAAGAAGGGGACAGGGTCGTCACCTTC.

This clonotype was seen a few times. V gene TRBV5-1 combines with J gene TRBJ2-1; D is possibly TRBD2 (5 bases). Germline loops: CDR1 SGHRS, CDR2 YFSETQ. The CDR3 loop spans 14 amino acids. With 4 bases removed from V and 9 bases from J, the gap between germline ends came to 17 bases. CDR3: CASSSTARGGEQFF. The CDR3 nucleotides read TGCGCCAGCAGCAGTACAGCACGGGGTGGTGAGCAGTTCTTC.

The chain uses TRBV20-1 and TRBJ1-6; D gene ambiguous. This CDR3 is 14 amino acids long. Germline CDR1 and CDR2: DFQATT and SNEGSKA (reference sequence). V dropped 0 bases and J dropped 1 base, with 4 bases sitting between them. CDR3 coding DNA: TGCAGTGCTAGAGAGCAGTCCTATAATTCACCCCTCCACTTT. This sequence encodes CSAREQSYNSPLHF.

This clonotype turned up a few times. The chain links TRBV20-1 to TRBJ2-3, with TRBD2 matching 10 bases. V dropped 7 bases and J dropped 6; count of bases not matched to a gene: 10. Germline lookup yields CDR1 DFQATT and CDR2 SNEGSKA (reference sequence). CDR3 length: 14 residues. The DNA for the CDR3 is TGCAGTGTCAGAAGTCAGCGGGGGGGTGATACGCAGTATTTT. Amino acid sequence: CSVRSQRGGDTQYF.

V usage is TRBV13 and J usage is TRBJ2-7; the match to TRBD2 covers 12 bases. The CDR3 is made up of 15 amino acids. J lost 3 bases, V lost 5 bases, and 5 bases had no gene match. Germline CDR1 PRHDT, CDR2 FYEKMQ (reference sequence). Written as DNA, the CDR3 is TGTGCCAGCAGCCCCTGGACTAGCGGGGTCTACGAGCAGTACTTC. This gives the protein CASSPWTSGVYEQYF.

This sequence joins TRBV6-5 and TRBJ1-1, with unresolved D. V shed 0 bases and J shed 8 bases, with 7 bases lying between them. This CDR3 is built from 12 residues. In germline, CDR1 is MNHEY, CDR2 SVGAGI. The DNA for the CDR3 is TGTGCCAGCAGTTACTCAATGGGAGAAGCTTTCTTT. Protein: CASSYSMGEAFF.

The chain combines TRBV20-1 with TRBJ1-2, with D uncertain. The V gene's germline CDR1 is DFQATT and CDR2 SNEGSKA (reference sequence). The CDR3 length is 14 residues. V was pared by 0 bases and J by 5 bases, with 13 bases between. The DNA for the CDR3 is TGCAGTGCTAGAGAGGGAGGAATCGGGTATGGCTACACCTTC. Translated, it gives CSAREGGIGYGYTF.

Only a few counts were recorded for this clonotype. This sequence joins TRBV12-3 or TRBV12-4 and TRBJ1-2; D not certain. The V and J ends lost 8 bases and 7 bases respectively, with 5 bases between them. CDR3 length: 9 amino acids. The CDR3 protein is CASGSGYTF. Here the CDR3 DNA reads TGTGCCAGCGGAAGTGGCTACACCTTC.

The chain uses TRBV12-3 or TRBV12-4 and TRBJ2-1, with TRBD2 identical over 11 bases. The junction had 5 bases not matched to a gene; V was cut back by 5 bases and J by 5 bases. This CDR3 is built from 15 residues. In DNA form, the CDR3 reads TGTGCCAGCAGTAATAGCGGGGGGGCCAACAATGAGCAGTTCTTC. Translation gives CASSNSGGANNEQFF.

This clonotype has only one observation. The genes are TRBV20-1 and TRBJ2-2, with 7 bases aligning to TRBD1. CDR1 DFQATT and CDR2 SNEGSKA come from the germline V gene (reference sequence). With 3 bases clipped from V and 5 bases from J, the junction kept 24 bases outside the gene matches. This CDR3 has 20 residues. CDR3 sequence (DNA): TGCAGTGCTAGGCAGGATATACAGGGGTTCAATCGGTTTAATACCGGGGAGCTGTTTTTT. This gives the protein CSARQDIQGFNRFNTGELFF.

CDR3 sequence (DNA): TGTGCCAGCAGCTTAGGGCCCATCAAAGCGGGGGGTTTTTACAATGAGCAGTTCTTC. Its protein is CASSLGPIKAGGFYNEQFF. This chain joins TRBV11-1 and TRBJ2-1, with 9 bases identical to TRBD2. Germline CDR1 and CDR2: SGHAT and FQDESV (reference sequence). Trimming cost V 1 base and J 4 bases; bases outside gene matches: 14. The CDR3 loop spans 19 amino acids.

This clonotype showed up just a few times. The chain combines TRBV7-2 with TRBJ1-1; tentatively, D is TRBD1 (6 bases). The ends were cut back, 4 bases at V and 3 bases at J, with 15 bases in the middle. The CDR3 is 15 amino acids. CDR1 is SGHTA, CDR2 FQGNSA, per germline. The CDR3 coding sequence is TGTGCCAGCAGCTCCGGATGGACAGTGTACACTGAAGCTTTCTTT. It specifies CASSSGWTVYTEAFF.

This clonotype was found a few times. The CDR3 protein is CSVASGLETQYF. CDR3 DNA: TGCAGCGTTGCATCAGGGTTAGAGACCCAGTACTTC. The chain joins TRBV29-1 to TRBJ2-5, with D possibly TRBD1 on 5 matching bases. The ends were cut back, 4 bases at V and 4 bases at J, with 10 bases in the middle. Germline V gene lookup returns CDR1 SQVTM and CDR2 ANQGSEA. The CDR3 sequence is 12 residues long.

This clonotype showed up many times. The chain carries TRBV6-6 and TRBJ2-6; possibly TRBD2 for D (5 bases). V was clipped by 7 bases and J by 0 bases, with 13 bases between them. Germline CDR1 is MNHNY and CDR2 is SVGAGI (reference sequence). The length of the CDR3 is 16 residues. The CDR3 region has the DNA TGTGCCAGCAAGATCCGGGGTAGCTCTGGGGCCAACGTCCTGACTTTC. It yields the protein CASKIRGSSGANVLTF.

Many counts were recorded for this clonotype. A read error may be the cause here, since a much bigger clone is one base away. The J gene is TRBJ2-7, the V gene TRBV5-6; 7 bases agree with TRBD2. V shed 3 bases, J shed 3 bases, and the junction held 6 bases outside the gene matches. This CDR3 spans 14 amino acids. Germline V gene data show CDR1 as SGHDT and CDR2 as YYEEEE. Written as DNA, the CDR3 is TGTGCCAGCAGCTCGAGCGGGGCACACTACGAGCAGTACTTC. Protein product: CASSSSGAHYEQYF. Combining the CDR3 with reference TRBV5-6 and TRBJ2-7 gives the whole variable domain DAGVTQSPTHLIKTRGQQVTLRCSPKSGHDTVSWYQQALGQGPQFIFQYYEEEERQRGNFPDRFSGHQFPNYSSELNVNALLLGDSALYLCASSSSGAHYEQYFGPGTRLTVT.